Each of the 18 T cell receptor beta chains below was sequenced from the same sample in a study of blood T cell repertoires in COVID-19. Clones were sequenced by immunoSEQ multiplex PCR, and TCRdb holds only the in-frame ones, with some missing. This sample carries 270,000 or so clones, 75% to 90% of them seen once, and the ten largest clones take less than 10%. Sequencing was carried out using peripheral blood. These receptor sequences come from a human donor in a cohort sampled during active COVID-19.

This clone came up many times. The chain employs TRBV6-2 or TRBV6-3 and TRBJ2-3, with TRBD1 matching over 9 bases. The CDR3 sequence is 18 residues long. J gave up 2 bases and V 2 bases, and 11 bases lay outside the gene matches. Germline loops: CDR1 MNHEY, CDR2 SVGEGT. The CDR3 loop reads CASSYDRTGDGDTDTQYF. DNA of the CDR3: TGTGCCAGCAGTTACGACCGGACAGGGGACGGGGACACAGATACGCAGTATTTT.

The chain links TRBV6-2 or TRBV6-3 to TRBJ2-2, with 7 bases matching TRBD2. V lost 0 bases and J lost 2; bases outside the gene matches: 12. The CDR3 has 19 amino acids. Germline loops: CDR1 MNHEY, CDR2 SVGEGT. The CDR3 protein is CASSYSGFRDYQNTGELFF. The CDR3 DNA reads as TGTGCCAGCAGTTACTCAGGCTTCCGGGACTACCAAAACACCGGGGAGCTGTTTTTT.

The chain links TRBV6-5 to TRBJ2-5, with a possible D match to TRBD2 (5 bases). Germline lookup yields CDR1 MNHEY and CDR2 SVGAGI. The CDR3 contains 15 residues. Trimming shortened V by 5 bases and J by 1 base, and 14 bases separated the two germline ends. The CDR3: CASSPGLVPQETQYF. In DNA, the CDR3 is TGTGCCAGCAGTCCCGGACTCGTCCCCCAAGAGACCCAGTACTTC.

The CDR3 sequence: CASSEQRQGNTEAFF. Written as DNA, the CDR3 is TGCGCCAGCAGTGAGCAGCGACAGGGGAACACTGAAGCTTTCTTT. This rearrangement joins TRBV10-1 to TRBJ1-1; 7 bases are shared with TRBD1. Looked up from germline, CDR1 is WNHNN and CDR2 is SYGVQD (reference sequence). Unmatched junction bases numbered 4, after V lost 2 bases and J lost 1 base. The CDR3 contains 15 residues.

J is TRBJ2-2 and V is TRBV7-8; 7 nucleotides line up with TRBD1. There are 15 residues in the CDR3. Germline trimming cut 5 bases from V and 4 bases from J; bases unmatched to any gene: 7. Germline-derived CDR1 and CDR2 are SGHVS and FQNEAQ. CDR3 in DNA: TGTGCCAGCAGCCTACCGGGACAGATCACCGGGGAGCTGTTTTTT. Amino acids: CASSLPGQITGELFF.

The gene calls are TRBV5-1 and TRBJ1-4, with a weak D call TRBD1 (5 bases). Trimming removed 2 bases from V and 5 bases from J, with 13 bases in between. The CDR3 spans 15 residues. CDR1 is SGHRS, CDR2 YFSETQ, per germline. The CDR3 DNA sequence: TGCGCCAGCAGCTTATCAATGGGGCCGAATGAAAAACTGTTTTTT. Residues: CASSLSMGPNEKLFF.

This chain links TRBV28 with TRBJ1-6, with D unclear. Trimming stripped 7 bases from V and 7 bases from J, with 17 bases between. The germline V gene has CDR1 MDHEN and CDR2 SYDVKM. This CDR3 region has 15 residues. Written as DNA, the CDR3 is TGTGCCAGCACAATGGGAGACCCAACGAATTCACCCCTCCACTTT. It encodes CASTMGDPTNSPLHF.

The J gene is TRBJ2-3, the V gene TRBV19, with D maybe TRBD1 (5 bases). V was trimmed by 1 base and J by 2 bases, leaving 13 bases between them. In germline, CDR1 is LNHDA, CDR2 SQIVND (reference sequence). The CDR3 loop spans 16 amino acids. The CDR3 spells CASSIAQGWATDTQYF. The CDR3 DNA sequence: TGTGCCAGTAGTATAGCCCAGGGATGGGCCACAGATACGCAGTATTTT.

The V gene is TRBV28, the J gene TRBJ1-1; D may be TRBD1 (5 bases). The CDR3 loop spans 14 amino acids. Germline V CDR1 and CDR2: MDHEN, SYDVKM. V lost 7 bases and J 4 bases, leaving 16 bases between the germline ends. The CDR3 coding sequence is TGTGCCAGCAAAGCAGCAGGGAGGAGCACTGAAGCTTTCTTT. It yields the protein CASKAAGRSTEAFF.

This chain's CDR3 is CASSLGGTSGYYEQYF. The CDR3 nucleotides are TGTGCCAGCAGCTTAGGGGGGACTAGCGGGTACTACGAGCAGTACTTC. V usage is TRBV7-2 and J usage is TRBJ2-7; 12 bases line up with TRBD2. J gave up 3 bases and V 1 base, and 4 bases lay outside the gene matches. CDR3 size: 16 residues. Germline values: CDR1 SGHTA, CDR2 FQGNSA. Looking up the rest from reference TRBV7-2 and TRBJ2-7 gives the full variable domain: GAGVSQSPSNKVTEKGKDVELRCDPISGHTALYWYRQSLGQGLEFLIYFQGNSAPDKSGLPSDRFSAERTGGSVSTLTIQRTQQEDSAVYLCASSLGGTSGYYEQYFGPGTRLTVT.

The CDR3 spells CASSLGQGPSYEQYF. CDR3 nucleotides: TGTGCCAGCAGCTTGGGACAGGGGCCTTCCTACGAGCAGTACTTC. The chain combines TRBV11-3 with TRBJ2-7; 10 positions match TRBD1. The CDR3 loop spans 15 amino acids. With V trimmed by 3 bases and J by 1 base, 3 bases remained unmatched. In germline, CDR1 is SGHNT, CDR2 YENEEA. The full variable domain, rest sourced from reference TRBV11-3 and TRBJ2-7, is EAGVVQSPRYKIIEKKQPVAFWCNPISGHNTLYWYLQNLGQGPELLIRYENEEAVDDSQLPKDRFSAERLKGVDSTLKIQPAELGDSAVYLCASSLGQGPSYEQYFGPGTRLTVT.

The chain is built from TRBV5-1 and TRBJ1-1; D gene ambiguous. CDR1 and CDR2 from the germline V gene are SGHRS and YFSETQ. V was pared by 2 bases and J by 1 base, with 6 bases between. The CDR3 runs to 13 residues. CDR3 bases: TGCGCCAGCAGCTTACCAGAGAACACTGAAGCTTTCTTT. Amino acid sequence: CASSLPENTEAFF.

The rearrangement uses TRBV19 and TRBJ2-6, with D perhaps matching TRBD1 (6 bases). Per germline, CDR1 LNHDA and CDR2 SQIVND (reference sequence). This CDR3 contains 16 residues. V was pared by 4 bases and J by 0 bases, with 10 bases between. CDR3 sequence (DNA): TGTGCCAGTAGTACCAAGACAGGCTCTGGGGCCAACGTCCTGACTTTC. Its protein product is CASSTKTGSGANVLTF.

The V gene is TRBV18, the J gene TRBJ2-1, with 9 bases fitting TRBD2. Germline lookup yields CDR1 KGHSH and CDR2 LQKENI. The V and J ends lost 1 base and 2 bases, in that order; junction bases with no gene match: 3. CDR3 length: 16 amino acids. The CDR3 coding sequence is TGTGCCAGCTCACCACATAGCGGGAGCCCCTACAATGAGCAGTTCTTC. It is translated as CASSPHSGSPYNEQFF. Using reference TRBV18 and TRBJ2-1 for the parts outside the CDR3, the full variable domain is NAGVMQNPRHLVRRRGQEARLRCSPMKGHSHVYWYRQLPEEGLKFMVYLQKENIIDESGMPKERFSAEFPKEGPSILRIQQVVRGDSAAYFCASSPHSGSPYNEQFFGPGTRLTVL.

The rearrangement joins TRBV28 to TRBJ2-7; 9 positions match TRBD1. Unmatched junction bases numbered 12, after V lost 7 bases and J lost 2 bases. Germline CDR1 reads MDHEN; CDR2 reads SYDVKM. The CDR3 totals 16 residues. The CDR3 sequence: CASTTPGTGTTYEQYF. In nucleotides, the CDR3 is TGTGCCAGCACCACTCCGGGGACAGGGACTACCTACGAGCAGTACTTC. The full variable domain, in which reference TRBV28 and TRBJ2-7 provide the parts outside the CDR3, is DVKVTQSSRYLVKRTGEKVFLECVQDMDHENMFWYRQDPGLGLRLIYFSYDVKMKEKGDIPEGYSVSREKKERFSLILESASTNQTSMYLCASTTPGTGTTYEQYFGPGTRLTVT.

The V and J genes are TRBV27 and TRBJ2-2, with D possibly being TRBD1 (5 bases). The CDR3 length is 15 residues. Looked up from germline, CDR1 is MNHEY and CDR2 is SMNVEV (reference sequence). V was cut by 7 bases and J by 5 bases, with 17 bases left in between. The CDR3 here is CASTVTKGLTGELFF. Here the CDR3 DNA reads TGTGCCAGCACCGTAACAAAGGGGCTAACCGGGGAGCTGTTTTTT.

This clone occurred once. The chain carries TRBV9 and TRBJ1-1; D remains unclear. The CDR3 is 14 residues long. Between the trimmed V and J ends, which lost 0 bases and 1 base, there was a span of 7 bases. Germline loops: CDR1 SGDLS, CDR2 YYNGEE. Written as DNA, the CDR3 is TGTGCCAGCAGCGTAGGTAGGAGGAACACTGAAGCTTTCTTT. Residues: CASSVGRRNTEAFF.

The chain recombines TRBV4-3 with TRBJ1-4; D gene uncertain. The CDR3 contains 15 residues. Germline-derived CDR1 and CDR2 are LGHNA and YSLEER. V was pared by 0 bases and J by 4 bases, with 9 bases between. The DNA of the CDR3 is TGCGCCAGCAGCCAAGATCGCAGTTATAATGAAAAACTGTTTTTT. It is translated as CASSQDRSYNEKLFF.